This is a list of T cell receptor beta chains from one sample in a study of cytomegalovirus exposure and HLA in healthy donors. Profiling relied on immunoSEQ multiplex PCR, and the TCRdb table lists in-frame clones only, not all of them. The repertoire holds 150,000 or so clones, with more than 75% as singletons. The sequencing sample was made of PBMCs. All receptors come from a man aged 18 to 35 in good health and CMV-seropositive. The CDR3 runs from the conserved cysteine through the conserved F or W. Each record gives: J gene, clone size, V gene, D gene, CDR3 protein, CDR3 DNA. D genes are given only for firm matches. Clone sizes are given selectively: once, few, many, or a class where the clone is expanded.

TRBJ2-1 - TRBV28 TRBD2 CATGPEQGTSGYLLEQFF TGTGCCACCGGACCCGAACAGGGGACTAGCGGGTACCTTTTGGAGCAGTTCTTC
TRBJ2-3 - TRBV10-3 TRBD2 CAISGRTSGRAGTDTQYF TGTGCCATCAGCGGAAGGACTAGCGGGAGGGCCGGAACAGATACGCAGTATTTT
TRBJ2-1 - TRBV6-5 TRBD1 CASSWDSPYNEQFF TGTGCCAGCAGCTGGGACAGCCCATACAATGAGCAGTTCTTC
TRBJ1-4 - TRBV4-1 TRBD1 CASSQDIVKRRTGGEKLFF TGCGCCAGCAGCCAAGATATAGTCAAGCGTCGGACAGGGGGTGAAAAACTGTTTTTT
TRBJ2-3 - TRBV2 TRBD2 CASSSTGTSRRADTQYF TGTGCCAGCAGTTCTACCGGGACTAGTAGGCGCGCAGATACGCAGTATTTT
TRBJ2-1 - TRBV5-1 TRBD2 CASSFARTSGSGGNEQFF TGCGCCAGCAGCTTTGCGCGGACTAGCGGGAGCGGGGGAAATGAGCAGTTCTTC
TRBJ2-7 - TRBV11-2 - CASSLVADTYEQYF TGTGCCAGCAGCTTAGTTGCAGATACCTACGAGCAGTACTTC
TRBJ2-1 - TRBV5-1 - CASSSDSFYNEQFF TGCGCCAGCAGCTCCGACAGTTTCTACAATGAGCAGTTCTTC
TRBJ2-1 - TRBV11-2 - CASSLAPTGFSSYNEQFF TGTGCCAGCAGCTTAGCCCCGACAGGTTTCAGCTCCTACAATGAGCAGTTCTTC
TRBJ1-1 - TRBV27 TRBD1 CASSTNRDRGAEAFF TGTGCCAGCAGTACAAACCGGGACAGGGGCGCTGAAGCTTTCTTT
TRBJ2-7 - TRBV29-1 TRBD2 CSVTGLAGAYEQYF TGCAGCGTTACCGGACTAGCGGGGGCCTACGAGCAGTACTTC
TRBJ1-1 - TRBV5-1 - CASSRADTEAFF TGCGCCAGCAGCCGCGCTGACACTGAAGCTTTCTTT
TRBJ2-7 - TRBV28 TRBD1 CASSFTGQTYEQYF TGTGCCAGCAGTTTCACGGGACAGACCTACGAGCAGTACTTC
TRBJ2-3 - TRBV27 TRBD2 CASSSGLSTDTQYF TGTGCCAGCAGTTCGGGACTAAGCACAGATACGCAGTATTTT
TRBJ2-7 - TRBV10-1 TRBD2 CASSPGTSGSYEQYF TGCGCCAGCAGCCCCGGGACTAGCGGGAGTTACGAGCAGTACTTC
TRBJ1-5 - TRBV28 - CASSAQGNQPQHF TGTGCCAGCAGCGCACAGGGCAATCAGCCCCAGCATTTT
TRBJ2-7 few TRBV19 TRBD2 CASKLAGGPWEQYF TGTGCCAGTAAGCTAGCGGGAGGACCTTGGGAGCAGTACTTC
TRBJ1-2 - TRBV27 - CASSFPGNLGGYTF TGTGCCAGCAGTTTTCCGGGGAACTTAGGTGGCTACACCTTC
TRBJ1-5 - TRBV7-8 - CASSFGHSSYRDQPQHF TGTGCCAGCAGCTTTGGCCACAGTTCTTACAGGGATCAGCCCCAGCATTTT
TRBJ1-2 many TRBV5-6 - CASSLAGLDYGYTF TGTGCCAGCAGCTTGGCAGGGTTGGACTATGGCTACACCTTC
TRBJ2-7 few TRBV7-9 - CASSPTSSYEQYF TGTGCCAGCAGCCCCACCAGCTCCTACGAGCAGTACTTC
TRBJ2-1 - TRBV11-2 TRBD2 CATRTSGRNEQFF TGTGCCACCAGGACTAGCGGGAGGAATGAGCAGTTCTTC
TRBJ1-1 - TRBV18 TRBD1 CASSETLRDRWSEAFF TGTGCCAGCTCAGAAACTCTACGGGACAGGTGGTCGGAAGCTTTCTTT
TRBJ1-1 - TRBV9 - CASSVLAENTEAFF TGTGCCAGCAGCGTACTGGCTGAGAACACTGAAGCTTTCTTT
TRBJ2-7 - TRBV7-3 - CASSLGQPYEQYF TGTGCCAGCAGCCTTGGACAGCCCTACGAGCAGTACTTC
TRBJ2-1 - TRBV7-9 TRBD2 CSSSSGLAHHNEQFF TGTTCCAGCAGCTCGGGACTAGCGCACCACAATGAGCAGTTCTTC
TRBJ2-7 - TRBV4-1 - CASSQALQGSEQYF TGCGCCAGCAGCCAAGCCCTTCAAGGGAGCGAGCAGTACTTC
TRBJ1-2 - TRBV11-2 - CASSSWDSEGYGYTF TGTGCCAGCAGCTCCTGGGACTCGGAGGGCTATGGCTACACCTTC
TRBJ2-2 - TRBV5-1 - CASSQLGAYGQELFF TGCGCCAGCAGCCAACTGGGGGCCTACGGTCAGGAGCTGTTTTTT
TRBJ2-2 - TRBV5-1 TRBD2 CASSRTSGPGTGELFF TGCGCCAGCAGCCGAACTAGCGGCCCGGGCACCGGGGAGCTGTTTTTT
TRBJ1-2 - TRBV28 TRBD1 CASSPDRASGYTF TGTGCCAGCAGCCCGGACAGGGCAAGTGGCTACACCTTC
TRBJ2-3 few TRBV7-7 - CASSWRGGTDTQYF TGTGCTAGCAGCTGGAGGGGTGGGACAGATACGCAGTATTTT
TRBJ1-5 - TRBV2 TRBD1 CASRNRGGNQPQHF TGTGCCAGCAGAAACAGGGGAGGCAATCAGCCCCAGCATTTT
TRBJ2-7 - TRBV5-1 TRBD2 CASSLGGLAGAYEQYF TGCGCCAGCAGCTTGGGGGGACTAGCGGGAGCCTACGAGCAGTACTTC
TRBJ1-4 - TRBV19 - CASRGLTGPGDKLFF TGTGCCAGTAGGGGACTAACAGGCCCCGGTGACAAACTGTTTTTT
TRBJ2-7 - TRBV28 TRBD1 CASRTGVGEQYF TGTGCCAGCAGGACAGGGGTCGGCGAGCAGTACTTC
TRBJ2-7 - TRBV28 - CASRLRGATYEQYF TGTGCCAGCAGGCTCAGGGGAGCCACCTACGAGCAGTACTTC
TRBJ2-3 - TRBV19 TRBD2 CASSWGLAGDTQYF TGTGCCAGTAGCTGGGGACTAGCAGGAGATACGCAGTATTTT
TRBJ2-7 - TRBV5-1 - CASSPTFRRALQLNYEQYF TGCGCCAGCAGCCCGACATTTCGACGCGCATTACAGCTCAACTACGAGCAGTACTTC